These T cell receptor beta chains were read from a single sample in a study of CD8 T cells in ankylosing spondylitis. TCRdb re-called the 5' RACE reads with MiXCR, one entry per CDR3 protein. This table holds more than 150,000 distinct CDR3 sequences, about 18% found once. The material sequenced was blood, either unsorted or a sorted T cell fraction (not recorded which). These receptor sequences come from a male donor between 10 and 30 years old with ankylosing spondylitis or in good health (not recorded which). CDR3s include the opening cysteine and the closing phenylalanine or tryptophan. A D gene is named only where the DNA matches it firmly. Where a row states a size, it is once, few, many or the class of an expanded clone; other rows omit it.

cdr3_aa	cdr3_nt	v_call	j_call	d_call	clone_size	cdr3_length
CASSRPGQGFYGYTF	TGCGCCAGCAGCCGACCGGGACAGGGGTTCTATGGCTACACCTTC	TRBV5-1	TRBJ1-2	TRBD1	many	15
CASSITVPNTEAFF	TGCGCCAGCAGTATAACAGTGCCTAACACTGAAGCTTTCTTT	TRBV5-1	TRBJ1-1	NA	few	14
CASSQGEGIIGELFF	TGTGCCAGCAGCCAGGGGGAGGGTATTATCGGGGAGCTGTTTTTT	TRBV4-2	TRBJ2-2	TRBD2	many	15
CASSSGLGYNEQFF	TGTGCCAGCAGCTCAGGACTAGGCTACAATGAGCAGTTCTTC	TRBV6-2/TRBV6-3	TRBJ2-1	TRBD2	many	14
CASRSEQKVTDTQYF	TGTGCCAGCAGATCAGAACAGAAAGTCACAGATACGCAGTATTTT	TRBV6-2/TRBV6-3	TRBJ2-3	NA	many	15
CASSLRTGGSYEQYF	TGTGCCAGCAGTTTGCGGACAGGGGGGTCCTACGAGCAGTACTTC	TRBV6-5	TRBJ2-7	TRBD1	NA	15
CASSLYGTYNEQFF	TGTGCCAGCAGTTTGTACGGAACCTACAATGAGCAGTTCTTC	TRBV27	TRBJ2-1	NA	many	14
CASSWTGGGGNEQFF	TGTGCCAGCAGTTGGACAGGGGGTGGGGGCAATGAGCAGTTCTTC	TRBV12-3/TRBV12-4	TRBJ2-1	TRBD1	NA	15
CASHLPGEGETQYF	TGTGCCAGTCACCTGCCGGGGGAGGGGGAGACCCAGTACTTC	TRBV12-3/TRBV12-4	TRBJ2-5	TRBD2	many	14
CASTATGTSYNEQFF	TGCGCCAGCACCGCAACAGGGACGTCCTACAATGAGCAGTTCTTC	TRBV10-2	TRBJ2-1	NA	NA	15
CSAPGLANNEQFF	TGCAGTGCTCCGGGACTAGCAAACAATGAGCAGTTCTTC	TRBV20-1	TRBJ2-1	TRBD2	many	13
CASSLRTGDEQYF	TGTGCCAGCAGCCTAAGGACAGGGGACGAGCAGTACTTC	TRBV7-3	TRBJ2-7	TRBD1	many	13
CASSQGGRGAEAFF	TGTGCCAGCAGCCAGGGGGGCAGAGGTGCTGAAGCTTTCTTT	TRBV7-2	TRBJ1-1	TRBD1	many	14
CASSPPGQSPNEKLFF	TGTGCCAGCTCACCCCCGGGACAGAGTCCCAATGAAAAACTGTTTTTT	TRBV18	TRBJ1-4	TRBD1	many	16
CATSEAASQPQHF	TGTGCCACCAGTGAGGCTGCAAGTCAGCCCCAGCATTTT	TRBV24-1	TRBJ1-5	NA	many	13
CASAGWDTDTQYF	TGTGCCAGCGCGGGATGGGACACAGATACGCAGTATTTT	TRBV7-9	TRBJ2-3	NA	many	13
CASSLMGTQNTEAFF	TGCGCCAGCAGCTTGATGGGGACCCAGAACACTGAAGCTTTCTTT	TRBV5-1	TRBJ1-1	NA	many	15
CASSLIRGYEQFF	TGTGCCAGCAGCTTGATAAGGGGGTATGAGCAGTTCTTC	TRBV7-6	TRBJ2-1	NA	once	13
CASIPSGSYNEQFF	TGTGCCAGCATCCCCTCGGGCTCCTACAATGAGCAGTTCTTC	TRBV12-3/TRBV12-4	TRBJ2-1	NA	many	14
CASSIVNTVDTEAFF	TGTGCCAGTAGTATAGTTAACACCGTGGACACTGAAGCTTTCTTT	TRBV19	TRBJ1-1	NA	many	15
CSAGGEKLFF	TGCAGTGCCGGGGGCGAAAAACTGTTTTTT	TRBV20-1	TRBJ1-4	NA	few	10
CASSKDRGGRTYNEQFF	TGTGCCAGCAGCAAGGACAGGGGAGGTCGGACCTACAATGAGCAGTTCTTC	TRBV5-4	TRBJ2-1	TRBD1	few	17
CSASRRQGSTEAFF	TGCAGTGCTAGTAGGCGGCAGGGTTCCACTGAAGCTTTCTTT	TRBV20-1	TRBJ1-1	NA	many	14
CASSSSDWDNEQFF	TGCGCCAGCAGCTCGTCAGACTGGGACAATGAGCAGTTCTTC	TRBV5-1	TRBJ2-1	NA	many	14
CASSLVLNTEAFF	TGTGCCAGCAGCTTAGTTTTGAACACTGAAGCTTTCTTT	TRBV7-9	TRBJ1-1	NA	NA	13
CASSSGLAGGTADTQYF	TGTGCCAGCAGCTCGGGACTAGCGGGAGGAACTGCAGATACGCAGTATTTT	TRBV6-2/TRBV6-3	TRBJ2-3	TRBD2	many	17
CASSLGGVSYTF	TGTGCCAGCAGTTTAGGAGGAGTTAGCTACACCTTC	TRBV12-3/TRBV12-4	TRBJ1-2	NA	many	12
CATSRERYSNQPQHF	TGTGCCACCAGCAGAGAGAGGTATAGCAATCAGCCCCAGCATTTT	TRBV15	TRBJ1-5	NA	NA	15
CASSQEGGRGEQYF	TGTGCCAGCAGCCAAGAAGGAGGGAGGGGCGAGCAGTACTTC	TRBV4-2	TRBJ2-7	TRBD2	many	14
CASSVLSGSNFGEQFF	TGCGCCAGCAGCGTCCTTAGCGGGAGCAATTTCGGTGAGCAGTTCTTC	TRBV5-1	TRBJ2-1	TRBD2	many	16
CASSLISGANVLTF	TGTGCCAGCAGCTTGATATCTGGGGCCAACGTCCTGACTTTC	TRBV7-8	TRBJ2-6	NA	many	14
CASSIAPGRIQTDEAFF	TGTGCCAGTAGTATAGCCCCCGGACGTATTCAGACCGATGAAGCTTTCTTT	TRBV19	TRBJ1-1	NA	many	17
CSAQGHLGLGYTF	TGCAGTGCTCAGGGACATTTGGGGCTTGGCTACACCTTC	TRBV20-1	TRBJ1-2	NA	NA	13
CASSSLRATRGNTIYF	TGTGCCAGCAGTTCGCTTAGGGCCACGAGAGGAAACACCATATATTTT	TRBV12-3/TRBV12-4	TRBJ1-3	NA	many	16
CASSLMGNGETQYF	TGTGCCAGCAGTTTAATGGGGAACGGCGAGACCCAGTACTTC	TRBV27	TRBJ2-5	NA	many	14
CSVEGSNYGYTF	TGCAGCGTTGAGGGCAGCAACTATGGCTACACCTTC	TRBV29-1	TRBJ1-2	NA	many	12
CSAAGPSADFEQYF	TGCAGTGCGGCGGGGCCCTCCGCCGACTTCGAGCAGTACTTC	TRBV20-1	TRBJ2-7	NA	many	14
CASSLMLPGAGGSSYNEQFF	TGTGCCAGCAGTTTGATGTTACCCGGGGCGGGAGGGAGCTCCTACAATGAGCAGTTCTTC	TRBV12-3/TRBV12-4	TRBJ2-1	TRBD2	many	20
CASSEGGGSTDTQYF	TGTGCCAGCAGTGAGGGGGGCGGGAGCACAGATACGCAGTATTTT	TRBV6-4	TRBJ2-3	NA	NA	15
CASSPAGTTQNIQYF	TGTGCCAGCAGCCCAGCCGGGACTACCCAAAACATTCAGTACTTC	TRBV3-1	TRBJ2-4	TRBD2	many	15
CASSFRYSGTPMVTDTQYF	TGTGCCAGCAGCTTTAGGTATTCTGGGACTCCTATGGTTACAGATACGCAGTATTTT	TRBV11-2	TRBJ2-3	NA	many	19
CASSYSWGSTDTQYF	TGTGCCAGCAGTTACTCGTGGGGGAGCACAGATACGCAGTATTTT	TRBV6-5	TRBJ2-3	NA	many	15
CASTDPGSGLTDTQYF	TGTGCCAGCACCGACCCCGGGTCAGGGTTAACAGATACGCAGTATTTT	TRBV12-3/TRBV12-4	TRBJ2-3	NA	many	16
CASSLGTEAQFF	TGCGCCAGCAGCTTAGGGACGGAGGCGCAGTTCTTC	TRBV5-1	TRBJ2-1	NA	many	12
CASSEVGTSGNGEQFF	TGTGCCAGCAGCGAGGTTGGGACTAGCGGGAACGGAGAGCAGTTCTTC	TRBV6-4	TRBJ2-1	TRBD2	many	16
CSPKRENEQYF	TGCAGCCCTAAGCGGGAGAACGAGCAGTACTTC	TRBV20-1	TRBJ2-7	TRBD2	NA	11
CASSLGTRIEDGYTF	TGTGCCAGCAGTTTAGGGACCAGGATAGAGGATGGCTACACCTTC	TRBV12-3/TRBV12-4	TRBJ1-2	NA	many	15
CASRIGWVRDTGELFF	TGTGCCAGCAGGATAGGATGGGTTCGGGACACCGGGGAGCTGTTTTTT	TRBV28	TRBJ2-2	NA	NA	16
CASSDGTAINQPQHF	TGCGCCAGCAGTGATGGGACAGCCATCAATCAGCCCCAGCATTTT	TRBV5-1	TRBJ1-5	TRBD1	many	15
CASSLLQGFYNEQFF	TGTGCCAGCAGTTTATTGCAGGGTTTCTACAATGAGCAGTTCTTC	TRBV28	TRBJ2-1	NA	many	15
CASSETRQGLQYF	TGTGCCAGCAGCGAGACACGACAGGGGTTGCAGTATTTT	TRBV7-2	TRBJ2-3	TRBD1	many	13
CASSLTGTSGSGDTQYF	TGTGCCAGCAGCCTAACCGGGACTAGCGGGAGTGGGGATACGCAGTATTTT	TRBV11-2	TRBJ2-3	TRBD2	many	17
CASSYLAGSEQFF	TGTGCCAGCAGCTACCTAGCGGGAAGTGAGCAGTTCTTC	TRBV11-3	TRBJ2-1	TRBD2	once	13
CASSVGGIENTEAFF	TGTGCCAGCAGTGTGGGGGGGATCGAGAACACTGAAGCTTTCTTT	TRBV6-1	TRBJ1-1	NA	NA	15
CASSSLGTVTRGYTF	TGTGCCAGCAGTTCCCTCGGCACCGTTACTCGTGGCTACACCTTC	TRBV6-5	TRBJ1-2	NA	many	15
CSVGGAWETQYF	TGCAGCGTTGGTGGGGCCTGGGAGACCCAGTACTTC	TRBV29-1	TRBJ2-5	NA	once	12
CSAEGSRGSYNEQFF	TGCAGTGCCGAGGGTAGCAGGGGGTCCTACAATGAGCAGTTCTTC	TRBV20-1	TRBJ2-1	TRBD1	NA	15